A single T cell receptor beta chain is shown here with its context. TCRdb's copy holds only in-frame clones and misses some; the assay was immunoSEQ multiplex PCR. The table includes 110,000 or so clones, more than 80% detected once. Per the germline V gene, CDR1 is SGHAT and CDR2 is FQNNGV. The CDR3 has 14 amino acids. V lost 3 bases, J lost 6 bases, and 3 bases stayed unmatched. This entry belongs to a study of blood T cell repertoires in COVID-19. Across the study: Nucleic acid was either cDNA or gDNA, and it came from T cells, B-cell-depleted T cells, or PBMCs.

The chain employs TRBV11-2 and TRBJ1-4, with 8 nucleotides matching TRBD1. The receptor was derived from a woman aged 40 to 50 with acute or convalescent COVID-19. Sequenced input: peripheral blood. CDR3 in amino acids: CASSFGQGYEKLFF. The CDR3, as DNA: TGTGCCAGCAGCTTCGGACAGGGTTATGAAAAACTGTTTTTT.